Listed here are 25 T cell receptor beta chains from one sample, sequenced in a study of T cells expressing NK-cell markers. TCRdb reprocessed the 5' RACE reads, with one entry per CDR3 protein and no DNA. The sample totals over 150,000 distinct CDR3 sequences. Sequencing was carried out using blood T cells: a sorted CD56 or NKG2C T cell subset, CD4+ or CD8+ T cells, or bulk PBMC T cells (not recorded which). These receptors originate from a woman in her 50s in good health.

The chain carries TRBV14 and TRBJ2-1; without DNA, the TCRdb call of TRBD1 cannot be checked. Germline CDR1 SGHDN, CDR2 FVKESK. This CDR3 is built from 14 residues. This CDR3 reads CASSQGAHNNEQFF.

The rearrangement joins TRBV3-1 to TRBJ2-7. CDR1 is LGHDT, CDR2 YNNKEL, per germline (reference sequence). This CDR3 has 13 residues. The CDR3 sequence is CASSLDNGYEQYF.

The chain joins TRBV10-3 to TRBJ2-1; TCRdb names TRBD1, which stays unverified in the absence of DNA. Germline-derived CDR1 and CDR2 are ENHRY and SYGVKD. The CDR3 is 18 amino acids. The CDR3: CAISESRLGSPSYNEQFF.

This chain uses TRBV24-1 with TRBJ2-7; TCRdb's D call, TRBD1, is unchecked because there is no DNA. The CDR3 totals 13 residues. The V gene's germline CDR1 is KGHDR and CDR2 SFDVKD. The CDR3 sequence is CATSDKHRGEQYF.

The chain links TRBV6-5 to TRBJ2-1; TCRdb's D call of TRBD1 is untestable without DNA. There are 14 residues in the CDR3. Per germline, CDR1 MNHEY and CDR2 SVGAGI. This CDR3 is CASSPQGFNNEQFF.

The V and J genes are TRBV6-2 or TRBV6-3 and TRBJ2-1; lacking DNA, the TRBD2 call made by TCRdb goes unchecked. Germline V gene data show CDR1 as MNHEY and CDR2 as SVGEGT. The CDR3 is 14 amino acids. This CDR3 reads CASTGTSPHNEQFF.

CDR3 sequence reads: CASSLGESGRMPYEQYF. The V call is TRBV5-6, the J call TRBJ2-7. Per germline, CDR1 SGHDT and CDR2 YYEEEE. This CDR3 spans 17 amino acids.

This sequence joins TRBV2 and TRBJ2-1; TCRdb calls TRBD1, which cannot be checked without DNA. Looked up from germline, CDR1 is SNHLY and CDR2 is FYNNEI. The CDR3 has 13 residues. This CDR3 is CASSGDTYNEQFF.

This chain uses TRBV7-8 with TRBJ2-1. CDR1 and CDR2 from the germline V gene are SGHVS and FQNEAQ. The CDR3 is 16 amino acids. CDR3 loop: CASSLRLALHNNEQFF.

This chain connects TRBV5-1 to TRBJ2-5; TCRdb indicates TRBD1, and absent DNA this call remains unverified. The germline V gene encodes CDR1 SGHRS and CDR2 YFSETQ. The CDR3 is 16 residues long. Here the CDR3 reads CASSLATGVYQETQYF. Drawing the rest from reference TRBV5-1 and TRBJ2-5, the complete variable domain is KAGVTQTPRYLIKTRGQQVTLSCSPISGHRSVSWYQQTPGQGLQFLFEYFSETQRNKGNFPGRFSGRQFSNSRSEMNVSTLELGDSALYLCASSLATGVYQETQYFGPGTRLLVL.

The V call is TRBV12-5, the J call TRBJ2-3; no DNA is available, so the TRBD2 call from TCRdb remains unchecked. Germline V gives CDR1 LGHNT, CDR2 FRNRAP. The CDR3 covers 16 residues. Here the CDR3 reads CASGFWAGKNADTQYF.

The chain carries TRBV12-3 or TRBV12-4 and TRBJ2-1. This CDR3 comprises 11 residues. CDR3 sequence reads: CASSFRGEQFF.

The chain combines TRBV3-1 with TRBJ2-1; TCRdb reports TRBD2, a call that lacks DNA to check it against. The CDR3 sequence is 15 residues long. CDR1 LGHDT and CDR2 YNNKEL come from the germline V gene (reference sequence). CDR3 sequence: CASSPSGMGYNEQFF.

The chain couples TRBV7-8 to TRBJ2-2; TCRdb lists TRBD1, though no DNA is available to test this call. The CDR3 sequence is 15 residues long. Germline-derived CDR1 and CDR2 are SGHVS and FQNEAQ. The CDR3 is CASSPGTGEAGELFF.

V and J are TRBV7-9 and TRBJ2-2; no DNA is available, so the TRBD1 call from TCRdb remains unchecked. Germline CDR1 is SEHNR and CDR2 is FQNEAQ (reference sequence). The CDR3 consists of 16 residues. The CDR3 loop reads CASSPGTDQRRGELFF.

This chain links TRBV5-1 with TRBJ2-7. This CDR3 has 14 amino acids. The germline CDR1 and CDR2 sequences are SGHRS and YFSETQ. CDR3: CASSFIEEAREQYF.

This CDR3 reads CATSGGTEAFF. The rearrangement uses TRBV24-1 and TRBJ1-1. Germline V gene data show CDR1 as KGHDR and CDR2 as SFDVKD. This CDR3 spans 11 amino acids.

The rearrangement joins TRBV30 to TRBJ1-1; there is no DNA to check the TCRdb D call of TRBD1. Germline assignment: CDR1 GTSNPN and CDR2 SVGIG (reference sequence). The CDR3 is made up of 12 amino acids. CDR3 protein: CAWSVRAVEAFF.

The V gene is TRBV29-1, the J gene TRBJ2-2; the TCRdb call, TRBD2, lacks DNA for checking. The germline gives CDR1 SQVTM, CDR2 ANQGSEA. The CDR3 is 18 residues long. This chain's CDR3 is CSAWTSGSLRVRAGELFF.

CDR3 protein: CSALRGLNTEAFF. The J gene is TRBJ1-1, the V gene TRBV20-1; the D call from TCRdb, TRBD1, cannot be confirmed without DNA. Germline CDR1 and CDR2: DFQATT and SNEGSKA (reference sequence). The CDR3 is 13 residues long.

CDR3 residues: CASSIRGQGLPEAFF. The rearrangement joins TRBV19 to TRBJ1-1; TCRdb proposes TRBD1, but this gene call is untestable without DNA. The CDR3 totals 15 residues. Germline V lookup: CDR1 LNHDA, CDR2 SQIVND (reference sequence).

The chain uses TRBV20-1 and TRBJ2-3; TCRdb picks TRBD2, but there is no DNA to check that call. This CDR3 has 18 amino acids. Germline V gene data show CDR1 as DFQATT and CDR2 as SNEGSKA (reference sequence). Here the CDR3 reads CSAREAGLAGALSDTQYF.

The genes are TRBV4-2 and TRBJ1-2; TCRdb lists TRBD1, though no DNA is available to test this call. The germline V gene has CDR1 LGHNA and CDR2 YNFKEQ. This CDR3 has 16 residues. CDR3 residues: CASSQANRDARYGYTF.

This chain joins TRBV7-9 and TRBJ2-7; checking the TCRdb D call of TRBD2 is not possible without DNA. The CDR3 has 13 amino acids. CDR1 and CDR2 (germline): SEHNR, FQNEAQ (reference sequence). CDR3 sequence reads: CASSSGLVYEQYF.

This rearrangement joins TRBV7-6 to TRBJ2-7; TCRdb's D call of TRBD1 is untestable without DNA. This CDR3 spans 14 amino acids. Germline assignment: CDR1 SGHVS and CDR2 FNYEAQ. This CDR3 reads CASSSGTGVYEQYF.